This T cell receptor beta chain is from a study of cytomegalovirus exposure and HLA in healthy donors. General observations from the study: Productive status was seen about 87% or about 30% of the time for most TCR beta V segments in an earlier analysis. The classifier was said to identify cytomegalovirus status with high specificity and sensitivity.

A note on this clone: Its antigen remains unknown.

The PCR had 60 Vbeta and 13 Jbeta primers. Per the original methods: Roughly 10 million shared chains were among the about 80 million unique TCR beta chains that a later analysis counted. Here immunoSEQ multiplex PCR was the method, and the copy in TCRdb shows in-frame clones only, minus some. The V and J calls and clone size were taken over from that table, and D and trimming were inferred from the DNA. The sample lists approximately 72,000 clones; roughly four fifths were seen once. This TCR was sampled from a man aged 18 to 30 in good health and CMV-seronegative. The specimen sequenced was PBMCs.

CDR3 protein: CASTPSGGVNYGYTF. CDR3 in DNA: TGTGCCAGCACCCCCTCGGGAGGCGTCAACTATGGCTACACCTTC. The rearrangement joins TRBV6-1 to TRBJ1-2; D not certain. The germline V gene encodes CDR1 MNHNS and CDR2 SASEGT. Trimming took 7 bases from V and 2 from J, leaving 17 bases between them. The CDR3 sequence is 15 residues long.